A single sample gave rise to the 5 T cell receptor beta chains below, sequenced in a study of T cells in localized non-small cell lung cancer. Assay used: immunoSEQ multiplex PCR; TCRdb lists only in-frame clones, some missing. The data hold about 52,000 clones, with 80% observed a single time. Sequenced material: PBMCs, taken before any cancer treatment. The receptors were gathered from a woman aged 35 to 75 with stage II lung adenocarcinoma.

The gene calls are TRBV28 and TRBJ1-5, with 7 bases identical to TRBD1. CDR3 length: 15 amino acids. The trim removed 6 bases at V and 7 bases at J, leaving 12 bases unmatched. Germline values: CDR1 MDHEN, CDR2 SYDVKM. The CDR3 region is CASSKHRGPGQPQHF. The CDR3 bases are TGTGCCAGCAGCAAACACAGGGGCCCTGGGCAGCCCCAGCATTTT.

This clone was observed a handful of times. The V call is TRBV6-6, the J call TRBJ1-5, with D uncertain. Trimming left V 7 bases short and J 4 bases short, with 20 bases between. Germline CDR1 MNHNY, CDR2 SVGAGI (reference sequence). This CDR3 has 16 amino acids. The CDR3: CASTNGRSAYNQPQHF. The CDR3 bases are TGTGCCAGCACCAATGGTCGGAGTGCCTATAATCAGCCCCAGCATTTT.

A few counts support this clone. The chain recombines TRBV6-7 with TRBJ1-2; D not certain. TRBV6-7 is annotated as an ORF whose role is uncertain. Trimming took off 2 bases at V and 4 bases at J, with 17 bases between the two ends. The CDR3 length is 16 residues. The CDR3 sequence is CASSYTGPPKPYGYTF. CDR3 nucleotides: TGTGCCAGCAGTTACACCGGACCGCCTAAGCCCTATGGCTACACCTTC.

The genes are TRBV9 and TRBJ2-2, with 10 bases lining up with TRBD1. The CDR3 consists of 19 residues. V shed 0 bases, J shed 3 bases, and the junction held 11 bases outside the gene matches. Germline lookup yields CDR1 SGDLS and CDR2 YYNGEE. In nucleotides, the CDR3 is TGTGCCAGCAGCGTAGATGGCCTCCACGGGACAGGGGACACCGGGGAGCTGTTTTTT. Translation: CASSVDGLHGTGDTGELFF. Full variable domain (remainder filled in from reference TRBV9 and TRBJ2-2): DSGVTQTPKHLITATGQRVTLRCSPRSGDLSVYWYQQSLDQGLQFLIQYYNGEERAKGNILERFSAQQFPDLHSELNLSSLELGDSALYFCASSVDGLHGTGDTGELFFGEGSRLTVL.

The gene calls are TRBV7-3 and TRBJ2-3, with D perhaps matching TRBD1 or TRBD2 (6 bases each). CDR1 and CDR2 (germline): SGHTA, FQGTGA. The V end lost 2 bases, the J end lost 0 bases, and 15 bases lay between the germline ends. CDR3 size: 17 residues. The CDR3 coding sequence is TGTGCCAGCAGCTTAGGCGGAGGGGGATGGAGCACAGATACGCAGTATTTT. It specifies CASSLGGGGWSTDTQYF.